The rows below give T cell receptor beta chains drawn from one sample of a study of tumor-infiltrating lymphocytes in localized non-small cell lung cancer. The assay was immunoSEQ multiplex PCR, and TCRdb's table has in-frame clones only and misses some. In the table there are approximately 1,600 clones, 30% to 45% of which are singletons. Sequenced material: uninvolved lung tissue not adjacent to the tumor. The receptors shown here come from a human donor with non-small cell lung cancer. Each CDR3 is given with its conserved first and last residue. Each record gives: D gene, clone size, V gene, J gene, CDR3 DNA, CDR3 protein. A D gene is named only where the DNA matches it firmly. Only some rows state a clone size, as once, few, many or a class for expanded clones.

.,.,TRBV7-6,TRBJ2-7,TGTGCCAGCAGCTTGGTCGCGGGGAGGAACGAGCAGTACTTC,CASSLVAGRNEQYF
.,.,TRBV28,TRBJ1-1,TGTGCCAGCAGTCCAGCTCAGTGGAGAGGTGAAGCTTTCTTT,CASSPAQWRGEAFF
.,few,TRBV30,TRBJ2-5,TGTGCCTGGAGTGTTCGGGAGAGGGAGACCCAGTACTTC,CAWSVRERETQYF
.,.,TRBV6-5,TRBJ2-7,TGTGCCAGCAGTTACTCAGGGTCTGACGAGCAGTACTTC,CASSYSGSDEQYF
TRBD1,.,TRBV19,TRBJ1-1,TGTGCCAGTAGTGCGGGACAGGGACAGGCTGAAGCTTTCTTT,CASSAGQGQAEAFF
.,.,TRBV20-1,TRBJ2-1,TGCAGTGCTCACAGGTACAATGAGCAGTTCTTC,CSAHRYNEQFF
.,.,TRBV5-4,TRBJ1-2,TGTGCCAGCAGCCCAGCTAGGACAGAGAACTATGGCTACACCTTC,CASSPARTENYGYTF
.,.,TRBV10-1,TRBJ1-2,TGCGCCAGCAGTGATAACACAGGGAACGGCTACACCTTC,CASSDNTGNGYTF
.,.,TRBV11-3,TRBJ2-5,TGTGCCAGCAGCTTAGTTGAGACCCAGTACTTC,CASSLVETQYF
TRBD2,.,TRBV7-7,TRBJ2-1,TGTGCCAGCAGCTTAGCGCGGGATAGCGGGGGTAGGGAGCAGTTCTTC,CASSLARDSGGREQFF
.,.,TRBV7-2,TRBJ2-1,TGTGCCAGCAGTCCCCTTGAGGGGAGCTACAATGAGCAGTTCTTC,CASSPLEGSYNEQFF
TRBD1,large,TRBV5-1,TRBJ1-5,TGCGCCAGCAGCTTGGTACCGGCAGGGGGCGGTTCAGGTCAGCCCCAGCATTTT,CASSLVPAGGGSGQPQHF
.,.,TRBV29-1,TRBJ1-1,TGCAGCGTTGTTGTTAGGGCAGCTGAAGCTTTCTTT,CSVVVRAAEAFF
.,.,TRBV6-1,TRBJ2-7,TGTGCCAGCAGTGTAGCCCTCCCCGAGCAGTACTTC,CASSVALPEQYF
.,.,TRBV30,TRBJ1-1,TGTGCCTGGAGCGTGCTGGGGGATACTCGTGAAGCTTTCTTT,CAWSVLGDTREAFF
TRBD2,.,TRBV19,TRBJ2-1,TGTGCCAGTAGTATCGGGACTAGCGCATACAATGAGCAGTTCTTC,CASSIGTSAYNEQFF
TRBD1,.,TRBV25-1,TRBJ1-1,TGTGCCAGCAGTGATCCCCGACAGGGGCGAGGAGGAGTAGCTTTCTTT,CASSDPRQGRGGVAFF
.,few,TRBV7-8,TRBJ1-2,TGTGCCAGCAGCTTACGTGCTAGCGGCAACTATGGCTACACCTTC,CASSLRASGNYGYTF
.,once,TRBV7-8,TRBJ2-2,TGTGCCAGCAGCATCGCCGGGACACTGAACACCGGGGAGCTGTTTTTT,CASSIAGTLNTGELFF
.,.,TRBV30,TRBJ1-4,TGTGCCTCAGCCACAGGGAATGCTAATGAAAAACTGTTTTTT,CASATGNANEKLFF
.,large,TRBV19,TRBJ1-2,TGTGCCAACTTAGTAGTCGGGGATTTAGGCTATGGCTACACCTTC,CANLVVGDLGYGYTF
TRBD2,.,TRBV6-5,TRBJ2-7,TGTGCCAGCAGTCCCCCGGGGGGCTACGAGCAGTACTTC,CASSPPGGYEQYF
.,few,TRBV2,TRBJ2-3,TGTGCCAGCACGCAGGGCCAAGGAGATACGCAGTATTTT,CASTQGQGDTQYF
.,.,TRBV15,TRBJ2-6,TGTGCCACCAACAGAGATGGGTCTGGGGCCAACGTCCTGACTTTC,CATNRDGSGANVLTF
.,.,TRBV5-1,TRBJ2-5,TGCGCCAGCAGCTTGGGGACAAACCAAGAGACCCAGTACTTC,CASSLGTNQETQYF
TRBD1,.,TRBV2,TRBJ1-1,TGTGCCAATGGCGGACAGGGGAACACTGAAGCTTTCTTT,CANGGQGNTEAFF
TRBD2,.,TRBV5-1,TRBJ2-1,TGCGCCAGCTCCTTGGGAGGGACCACCTACAATGAGCAGTTCTTC,CASSLGGTTYNEQFF
.,once,TRBV11-2,TRBJ2-1,TGTGCCAGCAGCTTATCGTCCTTTGGGCAGTTCTTC,CASSLSSFGQFF
.,few,TRBV30,TRBJ1-5,TGTGCCTGGAGGGGTGCAGGCACGGGTCAGCCCCAGCATTTT,CAWRGAGTGQPQHF
.,.,TRBV7-8,TRBJ2-3,TGTGCCAGCAGTCCCACCGCTGGGGTAGCGGTGAGCACAGATACGCAGTATTTT,CASSPTAGVAVSTDTQYF
TRBD2,.,TRBV7-2,TRBJ2-7,TGTGCCAGCAGCTCCCAAGGGTTAGCGGGAGGGTTCGAGCAGTACTTC,CASSSQGLAGGFEQYF
TRBD1,.,TRBV30,TRBJ2-4,TGTGCCTGGAGCCGGACAGGGGCCTTTAGGGACTTC,CAWSRTGAFRDF
.,.,TRBV5-6,TRBJ1-1,TGTGCCAGCAGCTTAGGGGCCATGAACACTGAAGCTTTCTTT,CASSLGAMNTEAFF
TRBD1,few,TRBV9,TRBJ2-7,TGTGCCAGCAGCGTTGACGGACAGGGAATGAACGAGCAGTACTTC,CASSVDGQGMNEQYF
.,.,TRBV30,TRBJ1-5,TGTGCCTGGAGGGAAAATGAGAATCAGCCCCAGCATTTT,CAWRENENQPQHF
.,.,TRBV7-2,TRBJ2-7,TGTGCCAGCAGCTCAGGGAGCTCCTACGAGCAGTACTTC,CASSSGSSYEQYF
.,.,TRBV4-3,TRBJ2-3,TGCGCCAGCAGCCCCAGATTAGCGGAGGGTACAAGTACGCAGTATTTT,CASSPRLAEGTSTQYF
.,.,TRBV7-2,TRBJ2-2,TGTGCCAGCAGGGGCCAATACACCGGGGAGCTGTTTTTT,CASRGQYTGELFF
TRBD1,large,TRBV19,TRBJ1-5,TGTGCCAGTAGTATGGGACAGAAAAATCAGCCCCAGCATTTT,CASSMGQKNQPQHF
.,.,TRBV5-1,TRBJ1-1,TGCGCCAGCAGCCCGGACGCGAACACTGAAGCTTTCTTT,CASSPDANTEAFF
.,.,TRBV29-1,TRBJ2-7,TGCAGCGTCAAAGGAGGGAGAGGCTACGAGCAGTACTTC,CSVKGGRGYEQYF
.,few,TRBV5-6,TRBJ2-7,TGTGCCAGCAGCCCGATGAGAGTAGATGACGAGCAGTACTTC,CASSPMRVDDEQYF
.,.,TRBV4-1,TRBJ2-1,TGCGCCAGCAGCCAATGGACCCCGGCCAACAATGAGCAGTTCTTC,CASSQWTPANNEQFF
TRBD1,.,TRBV6-1,TRBJ1-2,TGTGCCAGCGGGGGACAGGGGAACTATGGCTACACCTTC,CASGGQGNYGYTF
.,few,TRBV7-9,TRBJ2-3,TGTGCCAGCAGCTTGACAGGTATCAACCACATAGATACGCAGTATTTT,CASSLTGINHIDTQYF
.,.,TRBV6-1,TRBJ2-2,TGTGCCAGCAGTGAATTTTCATCGGGAAACACCGGGGAGCTGTTTTTT,CASSEFSSGNTGELFF
TRBD2,.,TRBV30,TRBJ2-1,TGTGCCTGGAGTCCCCGCACGGGAGGGCAGAATGAGCAGTTCTTC,CAWSPRTGGQNEQFF
TRBD2,few,TRBV5-1,TRBJ2-3,TGCGCCAGCAGCACGACTGGGAGGGGAGATACGCAGTATTTT,CASSTTGRGDTQYF
TRBD1,.,TRBV6-5,TRBJ2-7,TGTGCCAGCAGTTACGACAGGGGCGAGCAGTACTTC,CASSYDRGEQYF
.,few,TRBV9,TRBJ2-5,TGTGCCAGCAGCCGCTCGGAAGAGACCCAGTACTTC,CASSRSEETQYF
TRBD1,.,TRBV15,TRBJ1-5,TGTGCCACCAGCAGAGAGGGACAGTCGAGCATCCAGCCCCAGCATTTT,CATSREGQSSIQPQHF
.,large,TRBV10-2,TRBJ2-7,TGCGCCAGCAGTGAGTTGTCGACAGTGTCCTACGAGCAGTACTTC,CASSELSTVSYEQYF